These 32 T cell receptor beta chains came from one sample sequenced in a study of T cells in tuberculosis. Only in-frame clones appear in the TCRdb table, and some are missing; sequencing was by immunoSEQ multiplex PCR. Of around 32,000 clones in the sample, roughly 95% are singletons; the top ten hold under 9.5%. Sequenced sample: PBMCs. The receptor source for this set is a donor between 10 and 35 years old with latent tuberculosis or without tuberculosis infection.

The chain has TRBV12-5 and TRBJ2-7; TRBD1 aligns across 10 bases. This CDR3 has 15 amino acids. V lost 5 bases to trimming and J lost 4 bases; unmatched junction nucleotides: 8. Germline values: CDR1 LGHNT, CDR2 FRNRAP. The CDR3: CASGPRTGGIYEQYF. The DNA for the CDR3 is TGTGCTAGTGGTCCGCGGACAGGGGGGATTTACGAGCAGTACTTC.

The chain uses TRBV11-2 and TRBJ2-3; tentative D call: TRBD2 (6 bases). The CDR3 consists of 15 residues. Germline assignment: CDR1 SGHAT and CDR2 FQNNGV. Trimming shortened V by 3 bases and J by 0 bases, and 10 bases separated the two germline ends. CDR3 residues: CASSFPGLSTDTQYF. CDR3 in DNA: TGTGCCAGCAGCTTCCCGGGACTTAGCACAGATACGCAGTATTTT.

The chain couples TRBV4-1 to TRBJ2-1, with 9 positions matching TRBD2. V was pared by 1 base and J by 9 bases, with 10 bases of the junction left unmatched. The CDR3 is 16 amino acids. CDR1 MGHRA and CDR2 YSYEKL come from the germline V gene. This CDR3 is CASSQVGSGRRTEQFF. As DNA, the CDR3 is TGCGCCAGCAGCCAAGTAGGTAGCGGGAGACGGACTGAGCAGTTCTTC.

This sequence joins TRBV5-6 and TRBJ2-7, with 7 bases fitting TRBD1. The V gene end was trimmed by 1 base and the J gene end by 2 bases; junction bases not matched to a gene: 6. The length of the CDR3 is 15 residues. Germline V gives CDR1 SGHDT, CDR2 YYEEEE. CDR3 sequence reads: CASSLIRDRTYEQYF. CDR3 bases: TGTGCCAGCAGCTTGATCCGGGACAGAACCTACGAGCAGTACTTC.

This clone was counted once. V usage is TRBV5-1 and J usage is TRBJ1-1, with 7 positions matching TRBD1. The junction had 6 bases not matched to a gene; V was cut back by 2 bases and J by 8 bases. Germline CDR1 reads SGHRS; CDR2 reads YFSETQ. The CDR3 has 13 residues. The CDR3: CASSLLTGREAFF. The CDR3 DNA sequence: TGCGCCAGCAGCTTACTGACAGGGAGGGAAGCTTTCTTT. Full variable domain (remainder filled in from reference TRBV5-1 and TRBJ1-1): KAGVTQTPRYLIKTRGQQVTLSCSPISGHRSVSWYQQTPGQGLQFLFEYFSETQRNKGNFPGRFSGRQFSNSRSEMNVSTLELGDSALYLCASSLLTGREAFFGQGTRLTVV.

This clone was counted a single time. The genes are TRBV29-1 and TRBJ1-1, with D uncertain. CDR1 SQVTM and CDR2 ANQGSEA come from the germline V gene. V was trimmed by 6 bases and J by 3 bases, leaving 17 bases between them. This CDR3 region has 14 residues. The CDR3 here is CSVRAPLADTEAFF. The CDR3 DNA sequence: TGCAGCGTGCGGGCCCCCTTAGCGGACACTGAAGCTTTCTTT.

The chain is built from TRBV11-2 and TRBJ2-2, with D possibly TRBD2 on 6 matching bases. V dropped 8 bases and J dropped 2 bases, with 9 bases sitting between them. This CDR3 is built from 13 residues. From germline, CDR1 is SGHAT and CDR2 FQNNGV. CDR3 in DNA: TGTGCCAGCTCGCGGGGCAACACCGGGGAGCTGTTTTTT. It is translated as CASSRGNTGELFF.

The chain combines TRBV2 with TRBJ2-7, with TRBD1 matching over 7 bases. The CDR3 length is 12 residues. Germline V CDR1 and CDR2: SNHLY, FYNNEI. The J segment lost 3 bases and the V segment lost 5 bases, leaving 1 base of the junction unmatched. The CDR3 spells CASSRQGYEQYF. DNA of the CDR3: TGTGCCAGCAGTAGACAGGGCTACGAGCAGTACTTC. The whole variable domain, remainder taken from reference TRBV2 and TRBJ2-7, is EPEVTQTPSHQVTQMGQEVILRCVPISNHLYFYWYRQILGQKVEFLVSFYNNEISEKSEIFDDQFSVERPDGSNFTLKIRSTKLEDSAMYFCASSRQGYEQYFGPGTRLTVT.

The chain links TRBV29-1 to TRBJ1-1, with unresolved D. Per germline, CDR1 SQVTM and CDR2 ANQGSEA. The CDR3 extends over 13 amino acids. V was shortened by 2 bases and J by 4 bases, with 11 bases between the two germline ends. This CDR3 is CSVESGDGTEAFF. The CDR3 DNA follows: TGCAGCGTTGAAAGCGGGGATGGCACTGAAGCTTTCTTT.

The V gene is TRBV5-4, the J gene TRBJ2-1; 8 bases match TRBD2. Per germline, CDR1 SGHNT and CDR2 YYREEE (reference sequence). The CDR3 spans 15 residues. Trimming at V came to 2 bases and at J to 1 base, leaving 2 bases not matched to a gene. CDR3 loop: CASSLKRESYNEQFF. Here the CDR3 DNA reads TGTGCCAGCAGCTTAAAGCGGGAGTCCTACAATGAGCAGTTCTTC.

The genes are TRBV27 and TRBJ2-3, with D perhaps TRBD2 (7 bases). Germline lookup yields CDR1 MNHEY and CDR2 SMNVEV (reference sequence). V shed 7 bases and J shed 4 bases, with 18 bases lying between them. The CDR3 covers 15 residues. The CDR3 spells CASTRWGGRADTQYF. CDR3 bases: TGTGCCAGCACCCGCTGGGGGGGGCGAGCAGATACGCAGTATTTT.

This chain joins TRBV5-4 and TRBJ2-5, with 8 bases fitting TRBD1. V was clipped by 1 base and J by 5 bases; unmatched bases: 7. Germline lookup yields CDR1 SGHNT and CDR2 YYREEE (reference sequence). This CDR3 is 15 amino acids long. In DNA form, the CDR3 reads TGTGCCAGCAGCTTGAAACAGGGGGTGATGGAGACCCAGTACTTC. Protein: CASSLKQGVMETQYF.

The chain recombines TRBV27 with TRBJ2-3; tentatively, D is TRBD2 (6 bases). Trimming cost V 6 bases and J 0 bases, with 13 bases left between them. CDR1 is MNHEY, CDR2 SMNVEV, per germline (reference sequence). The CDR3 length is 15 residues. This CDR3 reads CASSPRGTSTDTQYF. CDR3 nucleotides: TGTGCCAGCAGCCCTCGGGGGACTAGCACAGATACGCAGTATTTT.

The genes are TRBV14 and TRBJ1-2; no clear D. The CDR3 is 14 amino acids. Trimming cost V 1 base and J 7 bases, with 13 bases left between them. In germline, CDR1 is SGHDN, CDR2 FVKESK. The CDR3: CASSQVVEGSGYTF. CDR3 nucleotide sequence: TGTGCCAGCAGCCAAGTGGTGGAGGGAAGTGGCTACACCTTC.

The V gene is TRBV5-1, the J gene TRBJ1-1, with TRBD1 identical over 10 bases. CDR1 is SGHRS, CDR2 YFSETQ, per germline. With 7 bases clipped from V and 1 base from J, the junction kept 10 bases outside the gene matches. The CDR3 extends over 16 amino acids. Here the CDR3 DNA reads TGCGCCAGCCGCCAGGGACAGGGGTCGACGAACACTGAAGCTTTCTTT. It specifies CASRQGQGSTNTEAFF.

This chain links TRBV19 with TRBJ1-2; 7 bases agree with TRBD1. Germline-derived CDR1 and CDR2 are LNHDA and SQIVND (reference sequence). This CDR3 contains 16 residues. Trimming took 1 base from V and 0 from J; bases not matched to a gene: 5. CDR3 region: CASSIVGQQPNYGYTF. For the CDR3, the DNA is TGTGCCAGTAGTATAGTGGGACAGCAACCTAACTATGGCTACACCTTC.

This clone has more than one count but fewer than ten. The CDR3 spells CASSEAGQGHKKLFF. CDR3 nucleotide sequence: TGTGCCAGCAGTGAAGCGGGACAGGGGCACAAAAAACTGTTTTTT. The chain links TRBV25-1 to TRBJ1-4, with 10 positions matching TRBD1. The CDR3 totals 15 residues. CDR1 and CDR2 (germline): MGHDK, SYGVNS. The junction had 6 bases not matched to a gene; V was cut back by 2 bases and J by 9 bases.

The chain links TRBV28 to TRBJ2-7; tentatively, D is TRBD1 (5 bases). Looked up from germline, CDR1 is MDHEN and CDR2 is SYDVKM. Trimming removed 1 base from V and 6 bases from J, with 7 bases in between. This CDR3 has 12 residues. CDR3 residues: CASSLSGFEQYF. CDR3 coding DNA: TGTGCCAGCAGTTTATCAGGGTTCGAGCAGTACTTC.

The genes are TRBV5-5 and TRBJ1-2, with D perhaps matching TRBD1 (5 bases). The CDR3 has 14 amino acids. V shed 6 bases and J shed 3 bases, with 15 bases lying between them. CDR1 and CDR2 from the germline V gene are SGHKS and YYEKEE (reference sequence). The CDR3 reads CASISTGGYYGYTF. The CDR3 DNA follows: TGTGCCAGCATCTCCACGGGGGGATACTATGGCTACACCTTC. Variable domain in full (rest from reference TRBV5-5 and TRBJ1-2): DAGVTQSPTHLIKTRGQQVTLRCSPISGHKSVSWYQQVLGQGPQFIFQYYEKEERGRGNFPDRFSARQFPNYSSELNVNALLLGDSALYLCASISTGGYYGYTFGSGTRLTVV.

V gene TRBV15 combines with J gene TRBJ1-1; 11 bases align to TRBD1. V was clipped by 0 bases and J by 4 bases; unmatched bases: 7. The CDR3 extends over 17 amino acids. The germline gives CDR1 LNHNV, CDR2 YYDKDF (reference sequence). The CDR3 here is CATSRDGGQGVGTEAFF. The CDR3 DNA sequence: TGTGCCACCAGCAGAGATGGGGGACAGGGGGTGGGCACTGAAGCTTTCTTT.

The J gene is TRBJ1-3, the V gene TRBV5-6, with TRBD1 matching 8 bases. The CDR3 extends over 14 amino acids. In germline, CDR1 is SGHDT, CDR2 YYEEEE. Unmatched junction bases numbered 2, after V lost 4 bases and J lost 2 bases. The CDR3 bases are TGTGCCAGCAGCCTGACAGGGGCTGGAAACACCATATATTTT. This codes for CASSLTGAGNTIYF.

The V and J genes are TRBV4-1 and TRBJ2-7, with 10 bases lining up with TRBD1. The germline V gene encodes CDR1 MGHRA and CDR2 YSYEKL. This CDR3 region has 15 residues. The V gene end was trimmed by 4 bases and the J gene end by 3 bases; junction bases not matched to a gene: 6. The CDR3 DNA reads TGCGCCAGCAGCCGGAGCCGGGACAGGGGCTACGAGCAGTACTTC. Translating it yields CASSRSRDRGYEQYF.

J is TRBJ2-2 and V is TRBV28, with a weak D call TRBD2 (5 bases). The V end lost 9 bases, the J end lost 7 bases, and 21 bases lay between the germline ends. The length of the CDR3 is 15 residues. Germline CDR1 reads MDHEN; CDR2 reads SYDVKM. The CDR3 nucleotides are TGTGCCAGTATTATCGTCGAGGGTTGGAACGGGGAGCTGTTTTTT. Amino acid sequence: CASIIVEGWNGELFF.

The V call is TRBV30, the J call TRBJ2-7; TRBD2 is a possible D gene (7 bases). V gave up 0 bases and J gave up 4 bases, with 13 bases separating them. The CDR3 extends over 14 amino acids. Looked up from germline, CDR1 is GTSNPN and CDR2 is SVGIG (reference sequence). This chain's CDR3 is CAWSVRSGTYEQYF. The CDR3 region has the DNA TGTGCCTGGAGTGTACGGAGCGGGACATACGAGCAGTACTTC.

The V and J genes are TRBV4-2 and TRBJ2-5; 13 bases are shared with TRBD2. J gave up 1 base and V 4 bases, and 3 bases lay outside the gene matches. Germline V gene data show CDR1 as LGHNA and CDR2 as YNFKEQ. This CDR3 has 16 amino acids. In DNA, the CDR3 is TGTGCCAGCAGCCCGGGGACTAGCGGGGCCCAAGAGACCCAGTACTTC. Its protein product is CASSPGTSGAQETQYF.

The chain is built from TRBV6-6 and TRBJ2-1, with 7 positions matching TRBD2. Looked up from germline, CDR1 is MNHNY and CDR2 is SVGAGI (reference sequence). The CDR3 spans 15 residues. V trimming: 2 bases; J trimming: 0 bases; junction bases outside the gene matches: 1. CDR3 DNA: TGTGCCAGCAGTTACCGCGGGAGCTCCTACAATGAGCAGTTCTTC. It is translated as CASSYRGSSYNEQFF.

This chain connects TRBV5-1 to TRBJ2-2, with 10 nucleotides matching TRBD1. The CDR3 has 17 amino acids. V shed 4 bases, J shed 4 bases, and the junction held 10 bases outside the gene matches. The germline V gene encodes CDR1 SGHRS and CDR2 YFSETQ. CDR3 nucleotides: TGCGCCAGCAGCCGGCCTTCGGGACAGGGGTTCACCGGGGAGCTGTTTTTT. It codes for CASSRPSGQGFTGELFF.

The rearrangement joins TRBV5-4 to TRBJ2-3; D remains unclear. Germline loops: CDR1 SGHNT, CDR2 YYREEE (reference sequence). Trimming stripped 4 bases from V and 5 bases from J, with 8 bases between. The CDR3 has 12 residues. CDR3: CASSRSGDTQYF. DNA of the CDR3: TGTGCCAGCAGCAGGTCGGGAGATACGCAGTATTTT.

As DNA, the CDR3 is TGTGCCAGTAGTATCTACGGAGGGATTTACAATGAGCAGTTCTTC. Translated, it gives CASSIYGGIYNEQFF. The V call is TRBV19, the J call TRBJ2-1; weak D call: TRBD2 (6 bases). Germline V gene data show CDR1 as LNHDA and CDR2 as SQIVND (reference sequence). The CDR3 runs 15 residues. V dropped 3 bases and J dropped 4 bases, with 13 bases sitting between them.

For the CDR3, the DNA is TGTGCCTGGAGTCGACAGAACACTGAAGCTTTCTTT. Translating gives CAWSRQNTEAFF. V is TRBV30 and J is TRBJ1-1, with D hard to call. CDR3 length equals 12 residues. The germline V gene has CDR1 GTSNPN and CDR2 SVGIG (reference sequence). V was clipped by 2 bases and J by 1 base, with 5 bases between them.

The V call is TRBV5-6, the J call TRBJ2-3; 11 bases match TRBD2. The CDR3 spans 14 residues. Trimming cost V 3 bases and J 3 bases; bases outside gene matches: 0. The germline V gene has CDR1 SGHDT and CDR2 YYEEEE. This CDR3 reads CASSWTSGTDTQYF. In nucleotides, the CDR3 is TGTGCCAGCAGCTGGACTAGCGGGACAGATACGCAGTATTTT.

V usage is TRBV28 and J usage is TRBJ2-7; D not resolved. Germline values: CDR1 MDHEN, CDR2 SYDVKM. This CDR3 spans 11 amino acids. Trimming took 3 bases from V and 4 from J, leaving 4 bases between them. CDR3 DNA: TGTGCCAGCAGTTTTGAGTACGAGCAGTACTTC. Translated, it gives CASSFEYEQYF.